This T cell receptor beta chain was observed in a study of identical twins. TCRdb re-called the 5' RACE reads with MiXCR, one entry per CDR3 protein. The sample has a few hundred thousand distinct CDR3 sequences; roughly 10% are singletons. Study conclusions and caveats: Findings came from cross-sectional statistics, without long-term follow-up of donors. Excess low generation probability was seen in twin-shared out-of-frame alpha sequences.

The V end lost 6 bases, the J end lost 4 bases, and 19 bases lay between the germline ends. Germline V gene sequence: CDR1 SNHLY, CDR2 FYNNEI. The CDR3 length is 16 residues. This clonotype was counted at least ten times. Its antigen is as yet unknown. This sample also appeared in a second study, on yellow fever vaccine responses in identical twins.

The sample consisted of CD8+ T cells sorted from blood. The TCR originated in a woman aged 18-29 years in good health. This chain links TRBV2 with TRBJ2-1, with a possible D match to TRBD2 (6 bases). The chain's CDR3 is CASRQTGTGAYNEQFF. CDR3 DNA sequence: TGTGCCAGCAGACAAACCGGGACTGGGGCTTACAATGAGCAGTTCTTC.